This TCR beta chain comes out of a study of cytomegalovirus exposure and HLA in healthy donors. Study outcomes and limitations: The study carried out a later analysis of TCR beta sequences. It associated some 15,000 of them with specific HLA alleles at a false discovery rate of 0.05. In a later analysis, V- and J-gene trimming of beta chains associated with a DCLRE1C missense variant, replicated independently. Available immune exposure information covered CMV serostatus only.

Comments on this clone: The antigen remains unidentified.

CDR3 length equals 14 residues. Trimming removed 5 bases from V and 4 bases from J, with 17 bases in between. Looked up from germline, CDR1 is GTSNPN and CDR2 is SVGIG (reference sequence). The PCR made use of 60 Vbeta and 13 Jbeta primers. Original handling: Roughly 80 million unique TCR beta chains, 9.5 million to 11 million of them shared, were counted by a later analysis. The assay was immunoSEQ multiplex PCR, and TCRdb's table has in-frame clones only and misses some. For V, J and clone size, that table is used; D and trimming come from the DNA. In the table there are about 130,000 clones, around 81% of which are singletons.

The chain links TRBV30 to TRBJ1-1; the D gene is possibly TRBD1 (6 bases). The source of this sequence is a woman aged 45-65 years in good health and CMV-seronegative. Sequencing was carried out using PBMCs. CDR3 amino acids: CAWWKWGGLTEAFF. Here the CDR3 DNA reads TGTGCCTGGTGGAAGTGGGGGGGGCTCACTGAAGCTTTCTTT.